Listed here is a single T cell receptor beta chain. The record originates from a study of blood T cell repertoires in COVID-19. Method: immunoSEQ multiplex PCR; TCRdb's copy keeps in-frame clones and lacks some. Of fewer than 250,000 clones listed, 88% are singletons. CDR1 is SQVTM, CDR2 ANQGSEA, per germline. This CDR3 is built from 13 residues. Trimming removed 6 bases from V and 1 base from J; junction bases left unmatched: 5. The receptor was isolated from a man between 65 and 85 years old with acute or convalescent COVID-19. The sample was peripheral blood. V and J are TRBV29-1 and TRBJ2-5, with 7 bases fitting TRBD1. The CDR3 sequence: CSVNRDSQETQYF. The CDR3 DNA reads as TGCAGCGTCAATCGGGACAGCCAAGAGACCCAGTACTTC.